These 3 T cell receptor beta chains came from one sample sequenced in a study of tumor and adjacent non-tumor tissue in lung cancer. The template was RNA from unsorted bulk tissue. Distant lung tissue was collected more than 3 cm away from the tumor edge. TCRbeta libraries were built with three rounds of nested PCR, modified from ARM-PCR. TCRdb called the multiplex PCR reads again in MiXCR, with one record for every CDR3 protein. Among 81,000 or so distinct CDR3 sequences listed, about 82% were seen once. What was sequenced was distant non-tumor lung tissue. These receptors were collected from a man aged 60-69 years with non-small cell lung cancer.

Remarks on this clonotype: At one boundary the junction diverges from the germline segment, which might be a read error. This chain connects TRBV11-2 to TRBJ2-3, with 10 nucleotides matching TRBD2. CDR1 is SGHAT and CDR2 is FQNNGV in the germline V gene. The CDR3 runs 16 residues. The CDR3 spells CASSPLSGGVPDTQYF. CDR3 DNA: TGTGCCAGCAGCCCCCTGAGCGGGGGGGTCCCAGATACACAGTATTTT.

About this clonotype: Germline is not matched at one junction end, which may reflect a read error. The chain is built from TRBV11-1 and TRBJ2-2, with D maybe TRBD2 (5 bases). The CDR3 covers 15 residues. CDR1 and CDR2 from the germline V gene are SGHAT and FQDESV (reference sequence). CDR3: CASSPWASRSGELFF. CDR3 DNA: TGTGCCAGCAGCCCTTGGGCTAGCCGATCCGGGGAACTGTTTTTT. The full variable domain, its missing parts supplied by reference TRBV11-1 and TRBJ2-2, is EAEVAQSPRYKITEKSQAVAFWCDPISGHATLYWYRQILGQGPELLVQFQDESVVDDSQLPKDRFSAERLKGVDSTLKIQPAELGDSAMYLCASSPWASRSGELFFGEGSRLTVL.

The chain joins TRBV11-3 to TRBJ2-7, with no clear D. This CDR3 has 13 amino acids. Looked up from germline, CDR1 is SGHNT and CDR2 is YENEEA. The CDR3 nucleotides read TGTGCCAGTAGCTACGGGCAGACCTACGAGCGGTACGTC. Translating it yields CASSYGQTYERYV.